This T cell receptor (beta chain) is from a study of HIV-infected patients and healthy controls. Overall study results and limits: Significantly higher mean Gini indices appeared in HIV-infected repertoires, possibly reflecting oligoclonality. MAIT alpha-chain CDR3s were frequent in healthy controls, depleted in HIV+. Healthy control repertoires had roughly threefold more distinct CDR3s than untreated HIV+ repertoires, and higher Shannon diversity. The diversity differences were not explained by slight age and sex differences between study cohorts.

Reverse transcription used 450 to 550 ng RNA and constant-region primers for alpha and beta. Alpha and beta chain libraries were made separately by chain-specific third strand synthesis with multiplexing indices. MiXCR was run by TCRdb on the 5' RACE reads, yielding one entry per CDR3 protein. The repertoire has roughly 7,500 distinct CDR3 sequences, 6% to 8% of them found once; the top ten carry 20% to 25%. Within the sample, this clonotype is medium-sized. The target antigen is unknown. This beta chain slipped into a library made for alpha chains as a stray read, so its size is not meaningful. V was clipped by 2 bases and J by 2 bases, with 8 bases between them. CDR1 MGHRA and CDR2 YSYEKL come from the germline V gene. There are 14 residues in the CDR3. Roughly three months, about 14 weeks, into antiretroviral therapy, follow-up blood was collected. No cell fractionation was done, so the repertoire covers all unsorted peripheral blood T cells.

The sample consisted of blood, taken during antiretroviral therapy. The V and J genes are TRBV4-1 and TRBJ2-3; D not certain. The receptor was isolated from an adult with HIV infection. The CDR3 bases are TGCGCCAGCAGCCAATTCCCCCCCACAGATACGCAGTATTTT. It codes for CASSQFPPTDTQYF.